This T cell receptor (beta chain) was recovered during a study of T cell responses to AZD1222 COVID-19 vaccine. V was pared by 0 bases and J by 1 base, with 5 bases between. The CDR3 sequence is 14 residues long. The germline V gene encodes CDR1 SGHDT and CDR2 YYEEEE. Turning to this clone: Its antigen is as yet unknown.

Sequencing used immunoSEQ multiplex PCR; TCRdb keeps in-frame clones, though not all of them. The sample has some 130,000 clones, 90% seen once. Study findings and constraints: In the spike-specific TCR repertoire, nearly half reportedly target unmutated variant regions.

The sequence derives from an adult in good health. Here the sequenced sample was peripheral blood, taken on day 0 of AZD1222 vaccination. The chain recombines TRBV5-6 with TRBJ1-5; no definite D call. The CDR3 reads CASSLGPSNQPQHF. The CDR3 DNA sequence: TGTGCCAGCAGCTTGGGACCGAGCAATCAGCCCCAGCATTTT.